This T cell receptor (beta chain) was captured in a study of blood T cell repertoires in COVID-19. The CDR3 totals 15 residues. Germline loops: CDR1 SGDLS, CDR2 YYNGEE. Trimming took 0 bases from V and 4 from J; bases not matched to a gene: 3. Libraries were prepared by immunoSEQ multiplex PCR; TCRdb keeps only in-frame clonotypes and omits some of them. The sample lists about 170,000 clones, about 82% occurring once. The chain carries TRBV9 and TRBJ1-4, with 7 bases that match TRBD1. This sequence originates from a man aged 45-65 years with active or convalescent COVID-19. The sequencing input was peripheral blood. This CDR3 is CASSVGRQGNEKLFF. In nucleotides, the CDR3 is TGTGCCAGCAGCGTAGGGAGACAGGGTAATGAAAAACTGTTTTTT. The complete variable domain, with remaining parts taken from reference TRBV9 and TRBJ1-4, reads DSGVTQTPKHLITATGQRVTLRCSPRSGDLSVYWYQQSLDQGLQFLIQYYNGEERAKGNILERFSAQQFPDLHSELNLSSLELGDSALYFCASSVGRQGNEKLFFGSGTQLSVL.